The 23 T cell receptor beta chains given below trace back to one sample, sequenced in a study of T-cell memory formation after mild COVID-19. One entry per CDR3 protein, called by TCRdb with MiXCR from the 5' RACE reads. The sample lists 550,000 to 600,000 distinct CDR3 sequences, about 18% occurring once. Sequenced material: PBMCs or a T cell subset sorted from them (not recorded which). These receptors were taken from an adult woman who had mild COVID-19 (a few samples of this study predate the infection). Cell type and time point are not known.

The chain links TRBV20-1 to TRBJ2-2; D remains unclear. Per germline, CDR1 DFQATT and CDR2 SNEGSKA (reference sequence). The V gene lost 0 bases and the J gene lost 4 bases, with 3 bases spanning the gap. The CDR3 runs 12 residues. The CDR3 reads CSARDPTGELFF. The CDR3, as DNA: TGCAGTGCTAGAGATCCCACCGGGGAGCTGTTTTTT.

CDR3 DNA sequence: TGTGCCAGCAGTTTAAGCCAGGGACGGGATACGTATGGCTACACCTTC. Translated: CASSLSQGRDTYGYTF. V and J are TRBV12-3 or TRBV12-4 and TRBJ1-2; D perhaps matches TRBD1 (5 bases). Trimming stripped 2 bases from V and 5 bases from J, with 18 bases between. The CDR3 runs to 16 residues.

The V gene is TRBV6-5, the J gene TRBJ1-2; D may be TRBD1 (5 bases). This CDR3 region has 17 residues. Looked up from germline, CDR1 is MNHEY and CDR2 is SVGAGI. V was clipped by 0 bases and J by 5 bases, with 19 bases between them. The CDR3 spells CASSYSDLAGLRYGYTF. CDR3 in DNA: TGTGCCAGCAGTTACTCGGACCTGGCAGGGCTAAGATATGGCTACACCTTC.

Ten or more counts support this clonotype. The chain recombines TRBV7-2 with TRBJ1-5; D perhaps matches TRBD1 (6 bases). The germline CDR1 and CDR2 sequences are SGHTA and FQGNSA. CDR3 length equals 13 residues. Trimming took off 5 bases at V and 4 bases at J, with 9 bases between the two ends. This CDR3 is CASSADRNQPQHF. CDR3 bases: TGTGCCAGCAGCGCCGACAGGAATCAGCCCCAGCATTTT.

This clonotype showed up just a few times. This chain connects TRBV6-2 or TRBV6-3 to TRBJ2-3; 7 nucleotides agree with TRBD2. After removal of 2 bases from V and 2 bases from J, the junction contained 4 bases not matched to a gene. Germline V gene lookup returns CDR1 MNHEY and CDR2 SVGEGT. The CDR3 is made up of 15 amino acids. CDR3 nucleotide sequence: TGTGCCAGCAGTTACCGGGACTACAACACAGATACGCAGTATTTT. Protein: CASSYRDYNTDTQYF.

The gene calls are TRBV20-1 and TRBJ1-2; no reliable D call. Trimming took off 6 bases at V and 4 bases at J, with 15 bases between the two ends. Per the germline V gene, CDR1 is DFQATT and CDR2 is SNEGSKA (reference sequence). The CDR3 contains 13 residues. The CDR3 spells CSANAQSPYGYTF. CDR3 nucleotide sequence: TGCAGTGCCAACGCCCAATCTCCCTATGGCTACACCTTC.

CDR3 DNA: TGTGCCAGCAGCTTAGACGAGGACACTGAAGCTTTCTTT. Translating gives CASSLDEDTEAFF. The genes are TRBV7-9 and TRBJ1-1; D unclear. Per the germline V gene, CDR1 is SEHNR and CDR2 is FQNEAQ (reference sequence). CDR3 length equals 13 residues. The V gene lost 1 base and the J gene lost 3 bases, with 6 bases spanning the gap.

The V call is TRBV9, the J call TRBJ2-1; a possible D gene is TRBD2 (5 bases). CDR1 and CDR2 (germline): SGDLS, YYNGEE. The CDR3 totals 16 residues. The germline V and J ends were trimmed by 5 bases and 2 bases, with 17 bases remaining between them. In DNA, the CDR3 is TGTGCCAGCAGTAGCGAAGCCGGGGTCACCTACAATGAGCAGTTCTTC. It codes for CASSSEAGVTYNEQFF.

This clonotype turned up a few times. The chain joins TRBV7-3 to TRBJ1-2; D might be TRBD1 (5 bases). Germline-derived CDR1 and CDR2 are SGHTA and FQGTGA. V gave up 3 bases and J gave up 2 bases, with 13 bases separating them. This CDR3 region has 15 residues. CDR3: CASSFGSGPNYGYTF. Here the CDR3 DNA reads TGTGCCAGCAGCTTCGGGTCAGGGCCCAACTATGGCTACACCTTC.

This clonotype was found a few times. V gene TRBV12-3 or TRBV12-4 combines with J gene TRBJ2-3; TRBD2 matches at 9 bases. With 5 bases clipped from V and 4 bases from J, the junction kept 7 bases outside the gene matches. This CDR3 has 15 amino acids. The CDR3 spells CASSPYSGSADTQYF. In DNA form, the CDR3 reads TGTGCCAGCAGTCCCTATAGCGGGAGCGCAGATACGCAGTATTTT.

This chain links TRBV7-2 with TRBJ2-7; possibly TRBD1 or TRBD2 for D (5 bases each). The CDR3 consists of 15 residues. Per the germline V gene, CDR1 is SGHTA and CDR2 is FQGNSA. V lost 2 bases and J 0 bases, leaving 11 bases between the germline ends. The CDR3 bases are TGTGCCAGCAGCTTATCCCGGGACGCCTCCTACGAGCAGTACTTC. Translation gives CASSLSRDASYEQYF.

This clonotype has more than one count but fewer than ten. The chain employs TRBV7-9 and TRBJ2-3, with D uncertain. The germline V and J ends were trimmed by 6 bases and 5 bases, with 12 bases remaining between them. The CDR3 extends over 13 amino acids. The V gene's germline CDR1 is SEHNR and CDR2 FQNEAQ (reference sequence). The CDR3 bases are TGTGCCAGCAGGCTTACCGATGAAGATACGCAGTATTTT. Amino acid sequence: CASRLTDEDTQYF.

The rearrangement links TRBV2 to TRBJ1-5; D gene ambiguous. Germline V gene lookup returns CDR1 SNHLY and CDR2 FYNNEI. V lost 7 bases, J lost 3 bases, and 16 bases lay in between. The CDR3 covers 15 residues. CDR3 nucleotide sequence: TGTGCCAGCACCAGGTCGGCCAGTACCAATCAGCCCCAGCATTTT. Translation gives CASTRSASTNQPQHF.

The V gene is TRBV6-2 or TRBV6-3, the J gene TRBJ2-2; 7 bases align to TRBD2. The J segment lost 5 bases and the V segment lost 7 bases, leaving 13 bases of the junction unmatched. Germline lookup yields CDR1 MNHEY and CDR2 SVGEGT. The CDR3 has 16 amino acids. The CDR3 DNA sequence: TGTGCCAGCACTCAAACCGGGAGGTTGAGTACCGGGGAGCTGTTTTTT. It yields the protein CASTQTGRLSTGELFF.

This clonotype was observed many times. V gene TRBV23-1 combines with J gene TRBJ2-3; a weak D match, TRBD2 (5 bases). TRBV23-1 carries the ORF label, with uncertain function. V was cut by 0 bases and J by 4 bases, with 11 bases left in between. This CDR3 is 15 amino acids long. CDR3 coding DNA: TGCGCCAGCAGTCAATCGGGGAGTAATGCAGATACGCAGTATTTT. This translates into CASSQSGSNADTQYF.

This clonotype has only a few counts. The J gene is TRBJ1-5, the V gene TRBV5-5, with 10 bases identical to TRBD1. V was clipped by 3 bases and J by 1 base; unmatched bases: 7. The CDR3 runs to 17 residues. The germline gives CDR1 SGHKS, CDR2 YYEKEE (reference sequence). This chain's CDR3 is CASSSDRGYWSNQPQHF. CDR3 nucleotides: TGTGCCAGCAGCTCGGACAGGGGGTATTGGAGCAATCAGCCCCAGCATTTT.

CDR3 loop: CASSQAGGGNYGYTF. The CDR3 DNA reads TGTGCCAGCAGCCAGGCGGGGGGAGGGAACTATGGCTACACCTTC. The chain employs TRBV3-1 and TRBJ1-2; maybe TRBD1 (5 bases). The germline V gene encodes CDR1 LGHDT and CDR2 YNNKEL (reference sequence). This CDR3 region has 15 residues. The V end lost 3 bases, the J end lost 2 bases, and 13 bases lay between the germline ends.

There are a few counts of this clonotype. This chain links TRBV7-8 with TRBJ2-1; 7 nucleotides agree with TRBD1. Germline V gene sequence: CDR1 SGHVS, CDR2 FQNEAQ. The CDR3 is made up of 15 amino acids. V trimming: 5 bases; J trimming: 4 bases; junction bases outside the gene matches: 8. The CDR3 region is CASSPDRFRYNEQFF. The CDR3 DNA follows: TGTGCCAGCAGCCCGGACAGGTTCAGATACAATGAGCAGTTCTTC. The full variable domain, in which reference TRBV7-8 and TRBJ2-1 provide the parts outside the CDR3, is GAGVSQSPRYKVAKRGQDVALRCDPISGHVSLFWYQQALGQGPEFLTYFQNEAQLDKSGLPSDRFFAERPEGSVSTLKIQRTQQEDSAVYLCASSPDRFRYNEQFFGPGTRLTVL.

The genes are TRBV6-5 and TRBJ2-7; the match to TRBD2 covers 8 bases. Germline V gene lookup returns CDR1 MNHEY and CDR2 SVGAGI. The ends lost 10 bases at V and 2 bases at J; junction bases unmatched: 13. This CDR3 region has 15 residues. The CDR3 sequence is CATGPGGLGAYEQYF. For the CDR3, the DNA is TGTGCCACAGGACCCGGGGGACTAGGGGCCTACGAGCAGTACTTC.

The rearrangement links TRBV12-3 or TRBV12-4 to TRBJ2-5, with 9 bases that match TRBD2. The junction had 7 bases not matched to a gene; V was cut back by 6 bases and J by 5 bases. The CDR3 runs 14 residues. This CDR3 reads CASSPTSGLETQYF. CDR3 in DNA: TGTGCCAGCAGCCCGACTAGCGGTCTCGAGACCCAGTACTTC.

The rearrangement joins TRBV5-1 to TRBJ1-1, with 7 bases identical to TRBD1. CDR3 length: 16 amino acids. In germline, CDR1 is SGHRS, CDR2 YFSETQ. Trimming removed 4 bases from V and 3 bases from J; junction bases left unmatched: 12. In nucleotides, the CDR3 is TGCGCCAGCAGCCACTCGTTAGGGGGCAGGGACACTGAAGCTTTCTTT. Translation gives CASSHSLGGRDTEAFF. The complete variable domain, with remaining parts taken from reference TRBV5-1 and TRBJ1-1, reads KAGVTQTPRYLIKTRGQQVTLSCSPISGHRSVSWYQQTPGQGLQFLFEYFSETQRNKGNFPGRFSGRQFSNSRSEMNVSTLELGDSALYLCASSHSLGGRDTEAFFGQGTRLTVV.

The V and J genes are TRBV29-1 and TRBJ2-3; possibly TRBD2 for D (6 bases). The germline V gene encodes CDR1 SQVTM and CDR2 ANQGSEA. Deletions cut 0 bases from V and 6 bases from J, with 13 bases between. This CDR3 region has 14 residues. CDR3 DNA sequence: TGCAGCGTTGAAGATATAGGAGGGGTGGATACGCAGTATTTT. Amino acid sequence: CSVEDIGGVDTQYF.

The V and J genes are TRBV15 and TRBJ2-7; 10 bases align to TRBD1. Germline V CDR1 and CDR2: LNHNV, YYDKDF (reference sequence). The junction had 6 bases not matched to a gene; V was cut back by 4 bases and J by 6 bases. The CDR3 has 14 amino acids. As DNA, the CDR3 is TGTGCCACCAGCATAGACAGGGGGCACGGCGAGCAGTACTTC. Its protein product is CATSIDRGHGEQYF.